This T cell receptor beta chain is drawn from a study of T-cell reconstitution after alpha-beta-depleted transplantation in children (dated by TCRdb to the mid-2010s). With respect to the entire study: The study quantitatively tracked T-cell immune reconstitution after TCRalphabeta/CD19-depleted allogeneic hematopoietic cell transplantation in children using TCR repertoire profiling.

V is reduced by 0 bases and J by 6 bases, leaving a spacing of 22 bases between them. From the cysteine through the phenylalanine, the CDR3 covers 18 amino acids. Only the CDR3 region is kept as DNA, spanning 54 bases read in frame from base 1. CDR1 and CDR2 (SGHRS, YFSETQ) derive from the germline V gene. Libraries were built with PCR. Sequenced on an Illumina HiSeq 2500. To normalize quantification of the TCRbeta repertoire, the TCR libraries were built with molecular barcoding that relied on unique molecular identifiers. Clones were called with MiXCR by TCRdb after fastp trimmed the public reads at Q25, and only in-frame beta chains were retained. Records with the same CDR3 protein are collapsed into one entry carrying the most frequent genes and DNA. Recorded for this sample are a few hundred thousand distinct CDR3 sequences; approximately 9.5% of them occurred a single time. Around 6.2% of the sample is in the top ten clones.

Regarding this clonotype: The target of this receptor is not known. There are no base qualities to consult, and no much larger clone falls within one base.

The source of this sequence is a human donor who donated a stem cell graft to a child with acute lymphoblastic leukemia. Recombination connected TRBV5-1 to TRBJ2-1; the D match is possibly TRBD1 or TRBD2, with 5 bases aligned in each. Material: PBMCs from the stem cell graft donor, obtained from the stem cell graft. The nucleotides read TGCGCCAGCAGCTTGGGACTTGGGACCCTGGAAGGTCTCAATGAGCAGTTCTTC. Its amino acids are CASSLGLGTLEGLNEQFF.